This is a list of T cell receptor beta chains from one sample in a study of control samples from healthy donors and cancer patients. The protocol was immunoSEQ multiplex PCR, while the TCRdb copy is restricted to in-frame clones and leaves out a portion. The repertoire holds fewer than 120,000 clones, approximately 90% seen once, with about 3.9% in the top ten. Input material: PBMCs. The source of these receptors is a woman aged 55-75 years with lung cancer. CDR3s include the opening cysteine and the closing phenylalanine or tryptophan. D genes are given only for firm matches. Clone size appears in some rows only: once, few, many, or a class for an expanded clone.

j_gene: TRBJ2-1
v_gene: TRBV6-5
d_gene: TRBD2
abundance: -
CDR3nt: TGTGCCAGCAGGGTGACTAGCGGGGCCTACAATGAGCAGTTCTTC
CDR3aa: CASRVTSGAYNEQFF

j_gene: TRBJ1-2
v_gene: TRBV25-1
d_gene: -
abundance: -
CDR3nt: TGTGCCAGCAGTGTAGGGTCTGCTAACTATGGCTACACCTTC
CDR3aa: CASSVGSANYGYTF

j_gene: TRBJ1-4
v_gene: TRBV5-1
d_gene: TRBD1
abundance: -
CDR3nt: TGCGCCAGCAGCCGGGACCCATCCGGGACAGGGTCTAATGAAAAACTGTTTTTT
CDR3aa: CASSRDPSGTGSNEKLFF

j_gene: TRBJ2-7
v_gene: TRBV15
d_gene: -
abundance: medium-sized
CDR3nt: TGTGCCACCAGCAGCCAGCAGGGCAGGGAGTGGTACTTC
CDR3aa: CATSSQQGREWYF

j_gene: TRBJ1-2
v_gene: TRBV7-9
d_gene: TRBD1
abundance: -
CDR3nt: TGTGCCAGCAGCTTCGGACAGGGGGATAGGGGGGGCTACACCTTC
CDR3aa: CASSFGQGDRGGYTF

j_gene: TRBJ1-2
v_gene: TRBV5-1
d_gene: TRBD1
abundance: -
CDR3nt: TGCGCCAGCAGCTTGGAACAGGGGAGATGGGATGGCTACACCTTC
CDR3aa: CASSLEQGRWDGYTF

j_gene: TRBJ2-6
v_gene: TRBV21-1
d_gene: -
abundance: -
CDR3nt: TGTGCCAGCAGCCCCCGGGCAGGGACAGTCTCTGGGGCCAACGTCCTGACTTTC
CDR3aa: CASSPRAGTVSGANVLTF

j_gene: TRBJ2-7
v_gene: TRBV4-1
d_gene: TRBD1
abundance: -
CDR3nt: TGCGCCAGCAGCCCCGGACAGGGCGCTTCCTACGAGCAGTACTTC
CDR3aa: CASSPGQGASYEQYF

j_gene: TRBJ2-3
v_gene: TRBV30
d_gene: -
abundance: -
CDR3nt: TGTGCCTGGAGTGTTGGCAGCCTGATTTCAGATACGCAGTATTTT
CDR3aa: CAWSVGSLISDTQYF

j_gene: TRBJ1-2
v_gene: TRBV7-9
d_gene: TRBD1
abundance: medium-sized
CDR3nt: TGTGCCAGTCAGGGGGCTGAGAACTATGGCTACACCTTC
CDR3aa: CASQGAENYGYTF

j_gene: TRBJ1-3
v_gene: TRBV28
d_gene: -
abundance: -
CDR3nt: TGTGCCAGCAGCGTCCCGAATCCGGGAAACACCATATATTTT
CDR3aa: CASSVPNPGNTIYF

j_gene: TRBJ1-1
v_gene: TRBV2
d_gene: -
abundance: -
CDR3nt: TGTGCCAGCAGTGAAGCGCAGGGAGGGACTGAAGCTTTCTTT
CDR3aa: CASSEAQGGTEAFF

j_gene: TRBJ2-2
v_gene: TRBV23-1
d_gene: TRBD2
abundance: -
CDR3nt: TGCGCCAGCAGTCATCGGTGGGGACTAGCGGGAGATGTACACCGGGGAGCTGTTTTT
CDR3aa: CASSHRWGLAGDVHRGAVF

j_gene: TRBJ1-3
v_gene: TRBV10-3
d_gene: TRBD1
abundance: -
CDR3nt: TGTGCCATCCGGGACAGGGGAAATAATTTCTCTGGAAACACCATATATTTT
CDR3aa: CAIRDRGNNFSGNTIYF

j_gene: TRBJ2-7
v_gene: TRBV7-2
d_gene: -
abundance: -
CDR3nt: TGTGCCAGCAGCTTCGGTCAGGGGGGGTTCTACGAGCAGTACTTC
CDR3aa: CASSFGQGGFYEQYF

j_gene: TRBJ2-1
v_gene: TRBV6-5
d_gene: TRBD2
abundance: once
CDR3nt: TGTGCCATCACCCCGGGACTAGCGGGAACCTATGAGCAGTTCTTC
CDR3aa: CAITPGLAGTYEQFF